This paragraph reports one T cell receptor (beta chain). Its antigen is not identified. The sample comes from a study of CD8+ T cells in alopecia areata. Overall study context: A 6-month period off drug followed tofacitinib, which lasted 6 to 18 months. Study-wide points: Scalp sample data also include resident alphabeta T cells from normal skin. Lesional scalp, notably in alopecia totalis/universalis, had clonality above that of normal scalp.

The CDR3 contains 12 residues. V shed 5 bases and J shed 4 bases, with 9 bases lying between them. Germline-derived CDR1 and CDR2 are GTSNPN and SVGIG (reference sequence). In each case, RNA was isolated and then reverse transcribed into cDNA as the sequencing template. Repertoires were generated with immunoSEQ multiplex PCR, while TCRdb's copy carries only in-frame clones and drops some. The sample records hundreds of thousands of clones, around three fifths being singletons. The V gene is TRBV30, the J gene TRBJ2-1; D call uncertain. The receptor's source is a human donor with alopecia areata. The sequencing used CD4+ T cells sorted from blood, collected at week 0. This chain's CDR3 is CAWDEKYNEQFF. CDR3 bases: TGTGCCTGGGACGAGAAATACAATGAGCAGTTCTTC.